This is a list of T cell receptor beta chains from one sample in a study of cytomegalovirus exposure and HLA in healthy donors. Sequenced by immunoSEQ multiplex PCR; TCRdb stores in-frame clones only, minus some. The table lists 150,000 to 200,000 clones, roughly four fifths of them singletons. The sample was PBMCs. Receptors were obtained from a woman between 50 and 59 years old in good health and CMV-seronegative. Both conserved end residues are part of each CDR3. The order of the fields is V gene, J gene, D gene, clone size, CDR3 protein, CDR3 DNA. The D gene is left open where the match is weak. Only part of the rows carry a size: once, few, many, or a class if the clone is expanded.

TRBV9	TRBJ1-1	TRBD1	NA	CASSVSGTAMNTEAFF	TGTGCCAGCAGCGTATCCGGGACAGCAATGAACACTGAAGCTTTCTTT
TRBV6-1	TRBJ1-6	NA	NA	CASSGDYNSPLHF	TGTGCCAGCAGTGGAGATTATAATTCACCCCTCCACTTT
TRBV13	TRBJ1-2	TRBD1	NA	CASSSGTDYGYTF	TGTGCCAGCAGCTCCGGGACAGACTATGGCTACACCTTC
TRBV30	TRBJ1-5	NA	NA	CAWRQDQPQHF	TGTGCCTGGCGACAGGATCAGCCCCAGCATTTT
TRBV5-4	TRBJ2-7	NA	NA	CASSKTGTLSYEQYF	TGTGCCAGCAGCAAGACCGGGACACTCTCCTACGAGCAGTACTTC
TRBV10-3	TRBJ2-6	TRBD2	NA	CAISDGGGSGANVLTF	TGTGCCATCAGTGATGGGGGGGGCTCTGGGGCCAACGTCCTGACTTTC
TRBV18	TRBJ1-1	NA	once	CASSPSTRGTEAFF	TGTGCCAGCTCACCGAGCACCCGGGGCACTGAAGCTTTCTTT
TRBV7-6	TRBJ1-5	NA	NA	CASSAARSLYSNQPQHF	TGTGCCAGCAGCGCCGCGAGGTCCCTATATAGCAATCAGCCCCAGCATTTT
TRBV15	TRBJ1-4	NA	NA	CATSRDQGPNEKLFF	TGTGCCACCAGCAGAGATCAGGGGCCGAATGAAAAACTGTTTTTT
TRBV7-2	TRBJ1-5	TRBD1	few	CASSLDRANQPQHF	TGTGCCAGCAGCCTGGACAGGGCGAATCAGCCCCAGCATTTT
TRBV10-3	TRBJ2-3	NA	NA	CAISVRAGTSTDTQYF	TGTGCCATCAGTGTGAGGGCCGGGACTAGCACAGATACGCAGTATTTT
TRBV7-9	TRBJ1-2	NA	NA	CASSLAQGYGYTF	TGTGCCAGCAGCTTAGCCCAGGGATATGGCTACACCTTC
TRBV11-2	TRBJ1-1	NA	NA	CASSLLQLNTEAFF	TGTGCCAGCAGCTTATTACAGTTGAACACTGAAGCTTTCTTT
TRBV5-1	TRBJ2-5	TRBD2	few	CASSLASSGRETQYF	TGCGCCAGCAGCTTGGCTTCTAGCGGGAGGGAGACCCAGTACTTC
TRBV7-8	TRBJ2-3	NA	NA	CASLRRSTDTQYF	TGTGCCAGCCTACGGCGGAGCACAGATACGCAGTATTTT
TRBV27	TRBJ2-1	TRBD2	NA	CASSLGPGTSGRRNEQFF	TGTGCCAGCAGTTTAGGCCCCGGGACTAGCGGGAGGCGCAATGAGCAGTTCTTC
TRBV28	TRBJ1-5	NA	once	CASSFLREPQHF	TGTGCCAGCAGTTTTCTGCGAGAGCCCCAGCATTTT
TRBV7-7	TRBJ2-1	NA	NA	CASSLTTQSSYNEQFF	TGTGCTAGCAGCTTAACAACACAATCCTCCTACAATGAGCAGTTCTTC
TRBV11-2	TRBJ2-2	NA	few	CASSQNQGTTF	TGTGCCAGCAGTCAAAACCAGGGTACCACCTTT
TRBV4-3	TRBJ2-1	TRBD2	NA	CASSHRAGGLGEQFF	TGCGCCAGCAGCCACCGAGCGGGGGGGCTGGGTGAGCAGTTCTTC
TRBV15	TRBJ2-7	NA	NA	CATSRGTNSEQYF	TGTGCCACCAGCAGAGGAACGAACAGCGAGCAGTACTTC
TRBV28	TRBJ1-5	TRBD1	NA	CASSFEISGQAIYSNQPQHF	TGTGCCAGCAGTTTCGAGATTTCAGGACAGGCAATTTATAGCAATCAGCCCCAGCATTTT
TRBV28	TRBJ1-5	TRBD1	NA	CASTLRDRGYNQPQHF	TGTGCCAGCACCCTCCGGGACAGGGGCTACAATCAGCCCCAGCATTTT
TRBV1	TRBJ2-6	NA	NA	CTSSQEGRGNSLSGANVLTF	TGCACCAGCAGCCAAGAGGGCCGGGGGAACTCTCTCTCTGGGGCCAACGTCCTGACTTTC
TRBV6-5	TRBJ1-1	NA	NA	CASRSLQGRYTEAFF	TGTGCCAGCCGTAGCCTCCAGGGCCGTTACACTGAAGCTTTCTTT
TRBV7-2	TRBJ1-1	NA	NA	CASSLPGLRVLDTEAFF	TGTGCCAGCAGCTTACCGGGTCTCAGGGTTTTGGACACTGAAGCTTTCTTT
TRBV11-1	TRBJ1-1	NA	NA	CASSPDRNEAFF	TGTGCCAGCAGCCCAGACAGGAACGAAGCTTTCTTT
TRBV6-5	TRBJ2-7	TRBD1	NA	CASSYGQADYEQYF	TGTGCCAGCAGTTACGGACAGGCTGATTACGAGCAGTACTTC
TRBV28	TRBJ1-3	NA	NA	CASRASGNTIYF	TGTGCGTCCCGAGCCTCTGGAAACACCATATATTTT
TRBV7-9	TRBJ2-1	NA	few	CASSSDPWGGLNEQFF	TGTGCCAGCAGCTCCGATCCGTGGGGGGGCTTAAATGAGCAGTTCTTC
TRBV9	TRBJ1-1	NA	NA	CASSPTRNTEAFF	TGTGCCAGCAGCCCAACACGGAACACTGAAGCTTTCTTT
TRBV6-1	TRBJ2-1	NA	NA	CASSEKARRDNEQFF	TGTGCCAGCAGTGAAAAGGCGCGGAGGGACAATGAGCAGTTCTTC
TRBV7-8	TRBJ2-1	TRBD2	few	CASSFIKRRGTSGRSEQFF	TGTGCCAGCAGTTTCATCAAGCGGCGAGGGACTAGCGGGAGGTCTGAGCAGTTCTTC
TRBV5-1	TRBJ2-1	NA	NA	CASSLEGHRGSNNEQFF	TGCGCCAGCAGCTTGGAGGGACACCGAGGGTCCAACAATGAGCAGTTCTTC
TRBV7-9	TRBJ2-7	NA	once	CASTPAIGYEQYF	TGTGCCAGCACACCCGCGATCGGCTACGAGCAGTACTTC
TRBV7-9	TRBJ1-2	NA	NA	CASSPRGNGYTF	TGTGCCAGCAGCCCGAGAGGGAATGGCTACACCTTC
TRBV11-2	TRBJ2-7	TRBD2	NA	CASREAGGNYEQYF	TGTGCCAGCAGAGAGGCGGGGGGGAACTACGAGCAGTACTTC
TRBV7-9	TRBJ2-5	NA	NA	CASTILGDQETQYF	TGTGCCAGCACTATTCTCGGAGATCAAGAGACCCAGTACTTC
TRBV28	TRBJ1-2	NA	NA	CASSTNYGYTF	TGTGCCAGCAGTACAAACTATGGCTACACCTTC
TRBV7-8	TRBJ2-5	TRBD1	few	CASSLVPGQGEETQYF	TGTGCCAGCAGCTTAGTGCCCGGACAGGGGGAGGAGACCCAGTACTTC
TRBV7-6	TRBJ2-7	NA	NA	CASSFGGSYEQYF	TGTGCCAGCAGCTTTGGCGGCTCCTACGAGCAGTACTTC
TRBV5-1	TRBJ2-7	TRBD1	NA	CASSFLTGLYEQYF	TGCGCCAGCAGCTTCCTGACAGGGTTGTACGAGCAGTACTTC
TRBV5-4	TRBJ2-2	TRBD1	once	CASSLGTGGTGELFF	TGTGCCAGCAGCTTGGGGACAGGAGGAACCGGGGAGCTGTTTTTT
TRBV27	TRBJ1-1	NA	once	CASSLVSGGVNTEAFF	TGTGCCAGCAGTTTAGTCAGTGGGGGGGTGAACACTGAAGCTTTCTTT